What follows is one T cell receptor (beta chain) and its context. The data are from a study of blood T cell repertoires in COVID-19. The length of the CDR3 is 16 residues. Germline V gene data show CDR1 as SGHRS and CDR2 as YFSETQ. V was shortened by 0 bases and J by 0 bases, with 9 bases between the two germline ends. Produced via immunoSEQ multiplex PCR; TCRdb's table is partial and in-frame only. The top ten clones hold about an eighth of a sample with 60,000 or so clones, about 90% of them seen once. The sample comprised peripheral blood. V and J are TRBV5-1 and TRBJ2-2; D is unclear. The TCR originated in a man in his sixties with active COVID-19. DNA of the CDR3: TGCGCCAGCAGCTTGGCCGGAGCACCGAACACCGGGGAGCTGTTTTTT. Protein sequence: CASSLAGAPNTGELFF.